The source of this T cell receptor (beta chain) is a study of metastatic and nonmetastatic thyroid tumors. Study-level results: For both blood and tumor, malignant thyroid tumors reportedly showed significantly higher TCR beta diversity than benign nodules did.

Regarding this clone: What it binds is not known.

All patients reached thyroid surgery having received no treatment beforehand. CDR1 and CDR2 from the germline V gene are MNHEY and SVGAGI. After removal of 4 bases from V and 5 bases from J, the junction contained 12 bases not matched to a gene. The CDR3 runs 16 residues. From the PCR reads, TCRdb re-called clones with MiXCR. The sample holds around 35,000 clones, over 15% seen once. The receptor was isolated from a female donor with papillary thyroid cancer or a benign thyroid nodule (not recorded which). Some clones in this sample may be carry-over from other donors' samples. The chain joins TRBV6-5 to TRBJ1-1; 8 positions agree with TRBD1. Sequenced input: blood. CDR3 amino acids: CASSSLPGQGGTEAFF. The DNA for the CDR3 is TGTGCCAGCAGTTCTTTACCTGGACAGGGTGGGACTGAAGCTTTCTTT.